The 21 T cell receptor beta chains given below trace back to one sample, sequenced in a study of blood T cells in healthy people across ages. For the second PCR, which ran for roughly 6 to 11 cycles, a sample-barcoded 5' primer and a J-beta primer mix were used. MiXCR, applied by TCRdb to the 5' RACE reads, yields one record per CDR3 protein. The repertoire holds 980,000 or so distinct CDR3 sequences, with around 49% as singletons. Sequenced sample: blood. The origin of the receptors is a man younger than 45 in good health.

This chain connects TRBV6-6 to TRBJ2-2; the D is unclear. Trimming left V 2 bases short and J 7 bases short, with 5 bases between. This CDR3 has 12 residues. Per germline, CDR1 MNHNY and CDR2 SVGAGI (reference sequence). The CDR3 is CASSYLDGELFF. The CDR3 DNA follows: TGTGCCAGCAGTTACCTGGACGGGGAGCTGTTTTTT.

This chain connects TRBV27 to TRBJ2-3; tentative D call: TRBD2 (5 bases). Germline loops: CDR1 MNHEY, CDR2 SMNVEV (reference sequence). This CDR3 region has 13 residues. V lost 4 bases, J lost 2 bases, and 7 bases lay in between. CDR3 sequence: CASSSDYTDTQYF. CDR3 sequence (DNA): TGTGCCAGCAGTTCCGACTACACAGATACGCAGTATTTT.

This clonotype was counted between two and nine times. V is TRBV7-9 and J is TRBJ1-5, with D uncertain. Between the trimmed V and J ends, which lost 5 bases and 0 bases, there was a span of 8 bases. This CDR3 region has 14 residues. Germline values: CDR1 SEHNR, CDR2 FQNEAQ (reference sequence). As DNA, the CDR3 is TGTGCCAGCAGCCCGCTTTATAGCAATCAGCCCCAGCATTTT. This codes for CASSPLYSNQPQHF.

This clonotype was seen a few times. This chain uses TRBV20-1 with TRBJ2-7, with D possibly matching TRBD1 (6 bases). This CDR3 has 13 residues. V gave up 6 bases and J gave up 1 base, with 13 bases separating them. Germline CDR1 DFQATT, CDR2 SNEGSKA (reference sequence). This chain's CDR3 is CSAQTDRSYEQYF. CDR3 DNA sequence: TGCAGTGCCCAAACCGACAGGTCCTACGAGCAGTACTTC.

The V gene is TRBV9, the J gene TRBJ2-3; 7 bases line up with TRBD1. The CDR3 totals 15 residues. The V gene's germline CDR1 is SGDLS and CDR2 YYNGEE. The V gene end was trimmed by 0 bases and the J gene end by 5 bases; junction bases not matched to a gene: 6. The CDR3 spells CASSVARTGLDTQYF. CDR3 DNA: TGTGCCAGCAGCGTAGCCCGGACAGGTCTAGATACGCAGTATTTT.

The chain links TRBV4-2 to TRBJ2-3, with TRBD2 identical over 7 bases. The CDR3 totals 15 residues. Germline CDR1 is LGHNA and CDR2 is YNFKEQ. Trimming took 0 bases from V and 4 from J; bases not matched to a gene: 4. The CDR3 loop is CASSQEREHADTQYF. The CDR3 DNA reads as TGTGCCAGCAGCCAAGAGCGGGAGCACGCAGATACGCAGTATTTT.

Worth noting for this clonotype: A read error may account for a junction end that differs from germline. The rearrangement links TRBV6-2 or TRBV6-3 to TRBJ2-7; TRBD2 is a possible D gene (5 bases). Per the germline V gene, CDR1 is MNHEY and CDR2 is SVGEGT. The CDR3 spans 12 residues. The CDR3, as DNA: TGTGCCGGCAGCCGGGGCTCCTACGAGCAGTACTTC. Translated, it gives CAGSRGSYEQYF.

The rearrangement joins TRBV4-1 to TRBJ2-2; D unclear. There are 13 residues in the CDR3. Trimming pared 0 bases from V and 9 bases from J, leaving 8 bases between. CDR1 is MGHRA, CDR2 YSYEKL, per germline. CDR3 residues: CASSQDSRRELFF. DNA for the CDR3: TGCGCCAGCAGCCAAGATAGCCGCCGGGAGCTGTTTTTT.

Only one count was recorded for this clonotype. The rearrangement links TRBV20-1 to TRBJ1-1, with a tentative D call TRBD1 (6 bases). Germline lookup yields CDR1 DFQATT and CDR2 SNEGSKA (reference sequence). This CDR3 region has 13 residues. The ends were cut back, 6 bases at V and 6 bases at J, with 17 bases in the middle. The CDR3 sequence: CSASRDTSAEAFF. The CDR3 DNA is TGCAGTGCCTCCCGGGACACATCTGCTGAAGCTTTCTTT.

This clonotype was detected a few times. This chain links TRBV9 with TRBJ1-4; D is undetermined. The germline V gene has CDR1 SGDLS and CDR2 YYNGEE. The V end was cut by 0 bases, the J end by 8 bases, with 11 bases between. The CDR3 runs to 14 residues. CDR3 bases: TGTGCCAGCAGCGTAGAGGCCGTCGGGGAAAAACTGTTTTTT. Protein product: CASSVEAVGEKLFF.

The V gene is TRBV27, the J gene TRBJ1-1, with 11 bases fitting TRBD1. Germline V CDR1 and CDR2: MNHEY, SMNVEV (reference sequence). The CDR3 runs 14 residues. Unmatched junction bases numbered 4, after V lost 3 bases and J lost 7 bases. The CDR3, as DNA: TGTGCCAGCAGTTTGGGACAGGGGGGGTGTGAAGCTTTCTTT. As protein: CASSLGQGGCEAFF.

The J gene is TRBJ1-5, the V gene TRBV7-2, with no clear D. CDR1 SGHTA and CDR2 FQGNSA come from the germline V gene. Trimming shortened V by 4 bases and J by 4 bases, and 11 bases separated the two germline ends. This CDR3 has 14 residues. DNA for the CDR3: TGTGCCAGCAGCTCGAGACCGGGAAATCAGCCCCAGCATTTT. Translating it yields CASSSRPGNQPQHF.

This clonotype has only a few counts. The V gene is TRBV5-8, the J gene TRBJ2-7; D unclear. Germline V gives CDR1 SGHTS, CDR2 YDEGEE. CDR3 length: 13 amino acids. V dropped 4 bases and J dropped 3 bases, with 11 bases sitting between them. This chain's CDR3 is CASSRRDIYEQYF. The DNA for the CDR3 is TGTGCCAGCAGCAGAAGGGATATCTACGAGCAGTACTTC.

The genes are TRBV6-2 or TRBV6-3 and TRBJ2-3, with a weak D call TRBD1 (5 bases). The germline V gene has CDR1 MNHEY and CDR2 SVGEGT. Trimming pared 0 bases from V and 2 bases from J, leaving 18 bases between. The length of the CDR3 is 18 residues. The CDR3 region is CASSYSLRQGQSTDTQYF. Written as DNA, the CDR3 is TGTGCCAGCAGTTACTCCCTCCGGCAGGGTCAATCCACAGATACGCAGTATTTT.

This clonotype was detected a few times. The chain combines TRBV3-1 with TRBJ2-5; 9 bases line up with TRBD1. V was pared by 2 bases and J by 6 bases, with 4 bases of the junction left unmatched. The CDR3 runs to 14 residues. Germline values: CDR1 LGHDT, CDR2 YNNKEL (reference sequence). The CDR3 DNA reads as TGTGCCAGCAGCCAACGGGACAGGGTGAAGACCCAGTACTTC. Translation: CASSQRDRVKTQYF.

The chain employs TRBV29-1 and TRBJ2-7; D could derive from TRBD1 or TRBD2 (5 bases each). The CDR3 length is 15 residues. Germline V gene lookup returns CDR1 SQVTM and CDR2 ANQGSEA. V was pared by 3 bases and J by 4 bases, with 19 bases between. CDR3 sequence: CSVEMGRSGGYEQYF. Here the CDR3 DNA reads TGCAGCGTTGAGATGGGGCGGAGCGGAGGTTACGAGCAGTACTTC.

This clonotype showed up just a few times. CDR3 sequence: CASSTPSDSNTIQYF. CDR3 DNA: TGTGCCAGTAGTACCCCCTCCGACAGTAATACCATTCAGTACTTC. The chain combines TRBV19 with TRBJ2-4, with TRBD1 as a possible D gene (5 bases). CDR1 is LNHDA and CDR2 is SQIVND in the germline V gene (reference sequence). The CDR3 runs 15 residues. V was trimmed by 4 bases and J by 9 bases, leaving 19 bases between them.

The V call is TRBV20-1, the J call TRBJ1-4, with 8 nucleotides matching TRBD1. Per germline, CDR1 DFQATT and CDR2 SNEGSKA (reference sequence). The CDR3 runs to 14 residues. Trimming at V came to 4 bases and at J to 3 bases, leaving 4 bases not matched to a gene. The DNA of the CDR3 is TGCAGTGCTACACCGGGACAGGCTAATGAAAAACTGTTTTTT. It yields the protein CSATPGQANEKLFF.

The chain joins TRBV20-1 to TRBJ2-1, with D perhaps matching TRBD2 (6 bases). This CDR3 spans 14 amino acids. Germline V gene sequence: CDR1 DFQATT, CDR2 SNEGSKA (reference sequence). V lost 6 bases and J 10 bases, leaving 22 bases between the germline ends. Here the CDR3 reads CSALSPVSSVEQFF. CDR3 sequence (DNA): TGCAGTGCCCTATCGCCGGTCTCTAGCGTAGAGCAGTTCTTC.

This chain links TRBV6-2 or TRBV6-3 with TRBJ2-5; the D gene is possibly TRBD1 (5 bases). V lost 5 bases, J lost 11 bases, and 24 bases lay in between. The CDR3 runs to 15 residues. Germline V gene data show CDR1 as MNHEY and CDR2 as SVGEGT. This chain's CDR3 is CASSTPTDGYNEQYF. The CDR3 DNA follows: TGTGCCAGCAGTACCCCGACAGATGGATACAATGAGCAGTACTTC.

On this clonotype: This may come from a read error, since a much larger clone is one base off. The chain recombines TRBV30 with TRBJ2-5; possible D gene TRBD2, 6 bases. Per germline, CDR1 GTSNPN and CDR2 SVGIG (reference sequence). The CDR3 totals 13 residues. The V end was cut by 2 bases, the J end by 4 bases, with 11 bases between. As DNA, the CDR3 is TGTGCCTGGAGTCGGGTCGGGGGAGAGACCCAGTACTTC. Protein product: CAWSRVGGETQYF.